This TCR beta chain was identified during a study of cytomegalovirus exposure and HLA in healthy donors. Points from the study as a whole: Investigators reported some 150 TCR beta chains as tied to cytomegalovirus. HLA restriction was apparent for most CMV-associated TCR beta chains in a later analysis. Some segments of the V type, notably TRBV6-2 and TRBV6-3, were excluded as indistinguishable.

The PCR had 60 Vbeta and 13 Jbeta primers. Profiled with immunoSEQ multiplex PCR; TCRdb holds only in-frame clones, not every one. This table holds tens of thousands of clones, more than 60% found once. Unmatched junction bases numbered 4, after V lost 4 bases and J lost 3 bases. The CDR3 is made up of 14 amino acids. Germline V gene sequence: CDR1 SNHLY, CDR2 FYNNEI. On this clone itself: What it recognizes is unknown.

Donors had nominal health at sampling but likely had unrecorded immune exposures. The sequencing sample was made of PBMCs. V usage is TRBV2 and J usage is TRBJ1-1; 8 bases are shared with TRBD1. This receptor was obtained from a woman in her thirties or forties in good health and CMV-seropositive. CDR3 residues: CASSGQGRDTEAFF. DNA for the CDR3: TGTGCCAGCAGTGGACAGGGGAGGGACACTGAAGCTTTCTTT.